These T cell receptor beta chains were read from a single sample in a study of T cell clones after liver transplantation. Method: immunoSEQ multiplex PCR; TCRdb's copy keeps in-frame clones and lacks some. The sample lists 45,000 or so clones; 86% were seen once. The sample here was CD4+ T cells from blood, taken 24 months after liver transplant. These receptors all stem from a human patient who received a liver transplant. Some T cells may be graft donor cells. Both conserved end residues are part of each CDR3. A D gene is named only where the DNA matches it firmly. The size entry is marked missing in some rows and otherwise reads once, few, many or a size class.

>NA|NA|TRBJ2-7|TRBV7-2
CASSLIRGYEQYF
TGTGCCAGCAGCTTAATCAGGGGCTACGAGCAGTACTTC
>NA|NA|TRBJ2-7|TRBV7-9
CASSSYGGAHEQYF
TGTGCCAGCAGCTCCTACGGGGGTGCCCACGAGCAGTACTTC
>NA|NA|TRBJ2-7|TRBV9
CASSEGAGGSYEQYF
TGTGCCAGCAGCGAGGGGGCCGGCGGGAGTTACGAGCAGTACTTC
>NA|NA|TRBJ1-5|TRBV11-2
CASSLDGGTWSPQHF
TGTGCCAGCAGCTTAGATGGCGGGACTTGGAGTCCCCAGCATTTT
>NA|TRBD1|TRBJ1-1|TRBV28
CASSQQGMNTEAFF
TGTGCCAGCAGTCAACAGGGGATGAACACTGAAGCTTTCTTT
>NA|NA|TRBJ2-2|TRBV19
CASKPGPASGELFF
TGTGCCAGTAAGCCAGGTCCGGCGAGCGGGGAGCTGTTTTTT
>few|NA|TRBJ1-2|TRBV7-2
CASSLPGPYGYTF
TGTGCCAGCAGCTTACCAGGGCCCTATGGCTACACCTTC
>NA|NA|TRBJ1-6|TRBV7-2
CASSLYNSPLHF
TGTGCCAGCAGCTTATATAATTCACCCCTCCACTTT
>NA|NA|TRBJ1-6|TRBV2
CASKERTAYSPLHF
TGTGCCAGCAAGGAGCGGACGGCATATTCACCCCTCCACTTT
>NA|TRBD1|TRBJ1-6|TRBV27
CASSSGQGSGALHF
TGTGCCAGCAGTTCGGGACAGGGGAGTGGAGCCCTCCACTTT
>once|TRBD2|TRBJ2-5|TRBV6-5
CASSYSRLAGGPDYF
TGTGCCAGCAGTTACTCGAGGCTAGCGGGGGGGCCCGATTACTTC
>NA|NA|TRBJ1-5|TRBV27
CASSPSDRNQPQHF
TGTGCCAGCAGTCCCTCAGACAGGAATCAGCCCCAGCATTTT
>NA|NA|TRBJ1-6|TRBV7-3
CASAGSSYNSPLHF
TGTGCCAGCGCAGGGAGCTCCTATAATTCACCCCTCCACTTT
>once|NA|TRBJ2-1|TRBV9
CASSTRPGGTSSYNEQFF
TGTGCCAGCAGCACCCGCCCAGGGGGGACCAGCTCCTACAATGAGCAGTTCTTC
>NA|NA|TRBJ2-7|TRBV6-5
CASRNGPLYEQYF
TGTGCCAGCAGAAACGGGCCCCTCTACGAGCAGTACTTC
>NA|NA|TRBJ1-3|TRBV5-1
CASSLRSATTLSGNTIYF
TGCGCCAGCAGCTTGAGGTCCGCCACCACTCTCTCTGGAAACACCATATATTTT
>NA|NA|TRBJ2-3|TRBV10-3
CAISERDRSDTQYF
TGTGCCATCAGTGAAAGGGACCGATCAGATACGCAGTATTTT
>NA|NA|TRBJ1-1|TRBV18
CASSPQTNRAAEAFF
TGTGCCAGCTCACCGCAGACCAATCGGGCGGCTGAAGCTTTCTTT
>NA|NA|TRBJ1-5|TRBV11-2
CASSLGDQPQHF
TGTGCCAGCAGCTTAGGAGACCAGCCCCAGCATTTT
>NA|NA|TRBJ1-2|TRBV7-8
CASSLSPLGYGYTF
TGTGCCAGCAGCTTGTCTCCCCTGGGATATGGCTACACCTTC
>NA|NA|TRBJ2-3|TRBV27
CASSPGTTDTQYF
TGTGCCAGCAGTCCTGGGACCACAGATACGCAGTATTTT
>NA|NA|TRBJ1-4|TRBV19
CASTDKGEKLFF
TGTGCCAGTACCGATAAGGGGGAGAAACTGTTTTTT
>NA|NA|TRBJ1-5|TRBV6-6
CASSYSSRSNQPQHF
TGTGCCAGCAGTTACTCGAGTAGGAGCAATCAGCCCCAGCATTTT
>NA|NA|TRBJ1-2|TRBV2
CASITQGLATAGYTF
TGTGCCAGCATTACCCAGGGGCTGGCGACGGCTGGCTACACCTTC
>NA|TRBD1|TRBJ1-3|TRBV15
CATSTTINRMDRGGNTIYF
TGTGCCACCAGCACAACCATTAACCGAATGGACAGGGGAGGAAACACCATATATTTT
>NA|TRBD2|TRBJ2-5|TRBV5-4
CASSEGGPFETQYF
TGTGCCAGCAGCGAGGGAGGGCCATTTGAGACCCAGTACTTC
>NA|NA|TRBJ2-3|TRBV6-1
CASIKWGQGGDTQYF
TGTGCCAGCATCAAATGGGGGCAGGGCGGGGATACGCAGTATTTT
>NA|TRBD1|TRBJ2-1|TRBV2
CASRRGTGFIREQFF
TGTGCCAGCAGGAGGGGGACAGGGTTTATACGGGAGCAGTTCTTC
>NA|NA|TRBJ1-5|TRBV7-8
CASSLAPPLNQPQHF
TGTGCCAGCAGCTTAGCGCCACCGCTCAATCAGCCCCAGCATTTT
>NA|TRBD1|TRBJ2-1|TRBV4-2
CASSQGQDRGNNEQFF
TGTGCCAGCAGCCAAGGTCAGGACAGGGGAAACAATGAGCAGTTCTTC
>NA|NA|TRBJ2-7|TRBV29-1
CSVVILQGGEQYF
TGCAGCGTTGTGATCCTACAGGGAGGCGAGCAGTACTTC
>once|NA|TRBJ2-3|TRBV11-2
CASTLQWADTQYF
TGTGCCAGCACTCTACAGTGGGCAGATACGCAGTATTTT
>NA|TRBD2|TRBJ2-3|TRBV7-2
CASSLGLSGPSTDTQYF
TGTGCCAGCAGCTTAGGCCTTAGCGGGCCTAGCACAGATACGCAGTATTTT
>NA|TRBD1|TRBJ2-7|TRBV28
CASSFGDRGRPQYF
TGTGCCAGCAGTTTTGGGGACAGGGGGCGGCCGCAGTACTTC
>NA|NA|TRBJ1-3|TRBV7-9
CASSLTGAGNTIYF
TGTGCCAGCAGCTTAACGGGAGCTGGAAACACCATATATTTT
>NA|TRBD2|TRBJ2-2|TRBV7-2
CASSLVASGGANTGELFF
TGTGCCAGCAGCTTAGTAGCTAGCGGGGGGGCCAACACCGGGGAGCTGTTTTTT
>NA|NA|TRBJ1-1|TRBV28
CASSRHRRNTEAFF
TGTGCCAGCAGTCGGCACAGGAGGAACACTGAAGCTTTCTTT